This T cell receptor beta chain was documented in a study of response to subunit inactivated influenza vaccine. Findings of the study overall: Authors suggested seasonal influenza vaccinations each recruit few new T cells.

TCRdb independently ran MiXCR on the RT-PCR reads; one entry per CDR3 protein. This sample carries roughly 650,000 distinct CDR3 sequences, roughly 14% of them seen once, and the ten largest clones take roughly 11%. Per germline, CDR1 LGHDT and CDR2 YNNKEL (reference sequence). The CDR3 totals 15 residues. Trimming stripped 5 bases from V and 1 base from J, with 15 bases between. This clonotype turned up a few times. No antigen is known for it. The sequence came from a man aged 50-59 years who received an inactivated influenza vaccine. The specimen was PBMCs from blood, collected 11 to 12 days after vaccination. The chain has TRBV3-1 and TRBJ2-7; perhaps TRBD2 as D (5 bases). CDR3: CASSSGGYKSYEQYF. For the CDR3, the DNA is TGTGCCAGCAGCTCAGGAGGTTACAAATCCTACGAGCAGTACTTC.